One sample yielded the 26 T cell receptor beta chains listed below, sequenced in a study of response to subunit inactivated influenza vaccine. TCRdb called the RT-PCR reads again in MiXCR, with one record for every CDR3 protein. Of 560,000 or so distinct CDR3 sequences detected, 6% to 9% appear once; the ten largest clones hold over 10%. Material: PBMCs from blood, obtained roughly 24 months after vaccination. Every receptor here comes from a man between 50 and 70 years old who received an inactivated influenza vaccine.

This clonotype was counted many times. This sequence joins TRBV28 and TRBJ2-1; 8 bases are a match to TRBD1. The V gene's germline CDR1 is MDHEN and CDR2 SYDVKM. V lost 3 bases and J lost 6; bases outside the gene matches: 4. The CDR3 loop spans 14 amino acids. CDR3 nucleotide sequence: TGTGCCAGCAGTTTGCAGGGGGCAGGCAATGAGCAGTTCTTC. This sequence encodes CASSLQGAGNEQFF.

The chain has TRBV4-2 and TRBJ2-3; 7 nucleotides match TRBD2. The CDR3 is made up of 17 amino acids. Germline CDR1 and CDR2: LGHNA and YNFKEQ. Trimming removed 2 bases from V and 2 bases from J; junction bases left unmatched: 10. CDR3 in amino acids: CASSQSLRGRITDTQYF. CDR3 DNA sequence: TGTGCCAGCAGCCAATCGTTGCGGGGGAGAATCACAGATACGCAGTATTTT.

This chain joins TRBV4-3 and TRBJ2-1; TRBD1 matches at 9 bases. CDR3 length: 16 amino acids. The J segment lost 9 bases and the V segment lost 0 bases, leaving 9 bases of the junction unmatched. Germline assignment: CDR1 LGHNA and CDR2 YSLEER. The CDR3 region has the DNA TGCGCCAGCAGCCAAGAAGCTGGGACAGGGCGTAGTGAGCAGTTCTTC. This encodes CASSQEAGTGRSEQFF.

This clonotype occurred many times. V and J are TRBV7-2 and TRBJ2-3, with unresolved D. Per germline, CDR1 SGHTA and CDR2 FQGNSA. The germline V and J ends were trimmed by 4 bases and 10 bases, with 9 bases remaining between them. The CDR3 is 11 amino acids. In DNA, the CDR3 is TGTGCCAGCAGCTCTCCCTCGCCGCAGTATTTT. Its protein is CASSSPSPQYF.

This clonotype has just a few counts. V usage is TRBV7-2 and J usage is TRBJ2-7, with D possibly matching TRBD2 (5 bases). The CDR3 runs to 14 residues. V gave up 3 bases and J gave up 7 bases, with 16 bases separating them. Germline V gene data show CDR1 as SGHTA and CDR2 as FQGNSA. CDR3 protein: CASSFVGKPGEQYF. The DNA for the CDR3 is TGTGCCAGCAGCTTCGTGGGGAAACCGGGAGAGCAGTACTTC.

This clonotype was seen a handful of times. CDR3 in DNA: TGTGCCAGCACCCCGGGGCGGGAGTCCTACAATGAGCAGTTCTTC. It translates to CASTPGRESYNEQFF. The chain carries TRBV12-3 or TRBV12-4 and TRBJ2-1; 7 positions agree with TRBD2. This CDR3 is built from 15 residues. J gave up 1 base and V 7 bases, and 7 bases lay outside the gene matches.

This CDR3 reads CASSRDWGGTEAFF. The CDR3 DNA reads TGCGCCAGCAGCCGAGACTGGGGAGGCACTGAAGCTTTCTTT. The chain links TRBV4-3 to TRBJ1-1; D ambiguous. Germline lookup yields CDR1 LGHNA and CDR2 YSLEER. V shed 4 bases and J shed 4 bases, with 13 bases lying between them. The CDR3 totals 14 residues.

This clonotype came up a few times. The rearrangement links TRBV10-3 to TRBJ2-2; D is perhaps TRBD1 or TRBD2 (5 bases each). Germline V CDR1 and CDR2: ENHRY, SYGVKD. The CDR3 extends over 14 amino acids. V lost 10 bases to trimming and J lost 0 bases, with 12 bases between them. The CDR3 sequence is CATGQEANTGELFF. In nucleotides, the CDR3 is TGTGCCACGGGGCAGGAGGCGAACACCGGGGAGCTGTTTTTT.

This chain joins TRBV7-9 and TRBJ2-5; weak D call: TRBD2 (6 bases). The CDR3 has 15 amino acids. Germline assignment: CDR1 SEHNR and CDR2 FQNEAQ (reference sequence). V gave up 5 bases and J gave up 4 bases, with 17 bases separating them. CDR3 sequence: CASSPPGAGLETQYF. The CDR3 bases are TGTGCCAGCAGCCCCCCTGGTGCGGGACTAGAGACCCAGTACTTC.

This clonotype turned up a few times. The rearrangement links TRBV5-1 to TRBJ1-2, with no clear D. V lost 4 bases and J 4 bases, leaving 17 bases between the germline ends. In germline, CDR1 is SGHRS, CDR2 YFSETQ. CDR3 length: 15 residues. CDR3 nucleotide sequence: TGCGCCAGCAGCATACCAGACCGATCATCCTATGGCTACACCTTC. Amino acid sequence: CASSIPDRSSYGYTF.

This chain joins TRBV11-2 and TRBJ1-3; D possibly corresponds to TRBD1 (5 bases). Germline V CDR1 and CDR2: SGHAT, FQNNGV. This CDR3 has 15 amino acids. The ends were cut back, 2 bases at V and 4 bases at J, with 12 bases in the middle. CDR3 nucleotides: TGTGCCAGCAGCTTATACCAGGGACCAGGAAACACCATATATTTT. Translation: CASSLYQGPGNTIYF.

A few counts support this clonotype. V gene TRBV20-1 combines with J gene TRBJ2-1, with TRBD2 identical over 7 bases. V shed 5 bases and J 0 bases; nucleotides not matched to a gene: 10. Germline V gene sequence: CDR1 DFQATT, CDR2 SNEGSKA (reference sequence). This CDR3 comprises 16 residues. The CDR3 region is CSAGSRAGTSYNEQFF. The CDR3 nucleotides are TGCAGTGCTGGATCCCGAGCGGGAACCTCCTACAATGAGCAGTTCTTC.

This rearrangement joins TRBV19 to TRBJ2-1; possible D gene TRBD1, 6 bases. The CDR3 consists of 15 residues. The V and J ends lost 5 bases and 1 base respectively, with 12 bases between them. Per the germline V gene, CDR1 is LNHDA and CDR2 is SQIVND (reference sequence). The CDR3 DNA reads TGTGCCAGTAGTCGGGAAGGGGGATCCTACAATGAGCAGTTCTTC. It codes for CASSREGGSYNEQFF.

This clonotype was seen repeatedly, ten times or more. The chain carries TRBV5-1 and TRBJ2-3, with 9 bases identical to TRBD2. In germline, CDR1 is SGHRS, CDR2 YFSETQ. The CDR3 spans 15 residues. With V trimmed by 9 bases and J by 5 bases, 13 bases remained unmatched. In DNA form, the CDR3 reads TGCGCCACCACCCGTAGCGGGAGATCTGGAGATACGCAGTATTTT. This translates into CATTRSGRSGDTQYF.

The genes are TRBV7-2 and TRBJ2-7, with 8 bases matching TRBD1. This CDR3 contains 16 residues. V was pared by 7 bases and J by 2 bases, with 13 bases of the junction left unmatched. Germline V CDR1 and CDR2: SGHTA, FQGNSA. The CDR3 here is CASNPVAGGFTYEQYF. Written as DNA, the CDR3 is TGTGCCAGCAACCCAGTCGCAGGGGGCTTTACCTACGAGCAGTACTTC.

A few counts support this clonotype. The chain has TRBV28 and TRBJ2-1, with TRBD2 identical over 8 bases. Germline CDR1 MDHEN, CDR2 SYDVKM. V was clipped by 7 bases and J by 4 bases; unmatched bases: 9. This CDR3 spans 15 amino acids. In DNA form, the CDR3 reads TGTGCCAGCACCACCGGTACTAGCGGTTACAATGAGCAGTTCTTC. It translates to CASTTGTSGYNEQFF.

This clonotype was observed a few times. The chain combines TRBV9 with TRBJ2-2; 13 bases are a match to TRBD2. Unmatched junction bases numbered 5, after V lost 4 bases and J lost 5 bases. CDR3 length: 16 amino acids. Per the germline V gene, CDR1 is SGDLS and CDR2 is YYNGEE. CDR3 in DNA: TGTGCCAGCAGCCCTGGGACTAGCGGGGCGACCGGGGAGCTGTTTTTT. Encoded protein: CASSPGTSGATGELFF.

The chain uses TRBV12-3 or TRBV12-4 and TRBJ2-1; 7 bases are a match to TRBD1. The V and J ends lost 1 base and 8 bases, in that order; junction bases with no gene match: 5. The CDR3 contains 14 residues. CDR3 nucleotide sequence: TGTGCCAGCAGTTTAGGACAGGGCTTACATGAGCAGTTCTTC. This sequence encodes CASSLGQGLHEQFF.

The chain carries TRBV14 and TRBJ2-7; TRBD1 matches 10 bases. CDR3 length: 16 residues. V was pared by 2 bases and J by 5 bases, with 9 bases of the junction left unmatched. The germline V gene encodes CDR1 SGHDN and CDR2 FVKESK. DNA of the CDR3: TGTGCCAGCAGCCAACTAGGGACAGGGGTTGCCCACGAGCAGTACTTC. This sequence encodes CASSQLGTGVAHEQYF.

This clonotype was observed a handful of times. This chain connects TRBV29-1 to TRBJ2-1; 7 bases match TRBD2. This CDR3 has 14 amino acids. Trimming cost V 6 bases and J 3 bases; bases outside gene matches: 8. Germline CDR1 reads SQVTM; CDR2 reads ANQGSEA. CDR3 in DNA: TGCAGCGTGGATACCGGGACTATCTACAATGAGCAGTTCTTC. Translation gives CSVDTGTIYNEQFF.

This chain uses TRBV5-6 with TRBJ2-3, with 11 bases that match TRBD1. The CDR3 sequence is 17 residues long. Trimming took 7 bases from V and 4 from J; bases not matched to a gene: 14. Germline CDR1 is SGHDT and CDR2 is YYEEEE. CDR3 DNA: TGTGCCAGCGGCCTGGGGACAGGGGGGACGCACGCAGATACGCAGTATTTT. Translating gives CASGLGTGGTHADTQYF.

This clonotype showed up many times. The chain is built from TRBV28 and TRBJ2-7, with 8 bases aligning to TRBD2. Losses at the gene ends were 6 bases for V and 0 bases for J; bases not matched to a gene: 7. CDR1 and CDR2 from the germline V gene are MDHEN and SYDVKM. CDR3 size: 15 residues. CDR3 nucleotides: TGTGCCAGCAGCCAGCGGCTAGCGGGCTCCTACGAGCAGTACTTC. Its translation: CASSQRLAGSYEQYF.

This sequence joins TRBV6-6 and TRBJ1-2; 8 bases are shared with TRBD1. Germline lookup yields CDR1 MNHNY and CDR2 SVGAGI (reference sequence). This CDR3 spans 12 amino acids. Trimming removed 5 bases from V and 7 bases from J; junction bases left unmatched: 3. The DNA for the CDR3 is TGTGCCAGCAGTGACAGGGGTGCTGGCTACACCTTC. This codes for CASSDRGAGYTF.

This clonotype was seen repeatedly, ten times or more. The chain employs TRBV5-6 and TRBJ2-7; 8 bases map to TRBD1. The CDR3 extends over 15 amino acids. CDR1 and CDR2 (germline): SGHDT, YYEEEE. V was clipped by 2 bases and J by 2 bases; unmatched bases: 6. In DNA form, the CDR3 reads TGTGCCAGCAGCTTACGAGACAGGGGACCCTACGAGCAGTACTTC. Protein: CASSLRDRGPYEQYF.

This clonotype was recorded at least ten times. The rearrangement joins TRBV12-3 or TRBV12-4 to TRBJ1-3; D gene ambiguous. The CDR3 is 11 amino acids. The V and J ends lost 3 bases and 4 bases respectively, with 1 base between them. The CDR3 spells CASSFGNTIYF. The CDR3 region has the DNA TGTGCCAGCAGTTTCGGAAACACCATATATTTT.

This sequence joins TRBV18 and TRBJ2-2, with a tentative D call TRBD2 (5 bases). The CDR3 is 12 amino acids. Trimming took 4 bases from V and 5 from J, leaving 5 bases between them. The germline CDR1 and CDR2 sequences are KGHSH and LQKENI. CDR3 sequence reads: CASSRETGELFF. The DNA of the CDR3 is TGTGCCAGCTCACGGGAGACCGGGGAGCTGTTTTTT.